This T cell receptor (beta chain) came from a study of blood T cells in healthy people across ages. Overall study results and limits: Whereas aged donors had fewer naive CD4+ cells, long-lived donors had more of them and higher diversity.

With a J-beta primer mix and a sample-barcoded 5' primer, a second PCR ran 7 to 11 cycles. TCRdb processed the 5' RACE reads anew with MiXCR; each CDR3 protein has one entry. In the table there are 800,000 to 1,300,000 distinct CDR3 sequences, 20% to 25% of which are singletons. The CDR3 covers 14 residues. The germline V gene has CDR1 SGDLS and CDR2 YYNGEE. V gave up 4 bases and J gave up 8 bases; unmatched junction bases: 9. Points on this clonotype: The antigen remains unidentified.

This sample also appeared in a second study, on T cells of mothers and their children.

The gene calls are TRBV9 and TRBJ2-1; 7 bases map to TRBD1. Sequenced sample: blood. The receptor's source is a girl aged 2 to 9 in good health. The CDR3 DNA sequence: TGTGCCAGCAGCCCGGGACAGCGCCTCGATGAGCAGTTCTTC. Its translation: CASSPGQRLDEQFF.